This entry lists 29 T cell receptor beta chains sequenced from one sample in a study of vaccination effects on CD4 cells after COVID-19. Their target antigens are unknown. Measured with immunoSEQ multiplex PCR; TCRdb has only the in-frame clones, and not every one. The sample holds around 49,000 clones, roughly 65% seen once. Using viral peptide pools, the ViraFEST assay grew out antigen-specific CD4+ T cells prior to sequencing. After roughly 9 days in culture, the CD4+ T cells were isolated. The person had PCR-confirmed SARS-CoV-2 infection between March and December 2020. The sample in question was CD4+ T cells from PBMCs cultured with a peptide pool, obtained before COVID-19 vaccination. The receptors come from a human donor who had a prior SARS-CoV-2 infection.

CDR3 sequence reads: CASSQDQGRNQPQHF. The CDR3 bases are TGCGCCAGCAGCCAAGATCAGGGCCGCAATCAGCCCCAGCATTTT. J is TRBJ1-5 and V is TRBV4-3, with D possibly being TRBD1 (5 bases). V lost 0 bases to trimming and J lost 2 bases, with 8 bases between them. CDR3 length: 15 residues. Germline CDR1 is LGHNA and CDR2 is YSLEER.

V gene TRBV5-1 combines with J gene TRBJ2-3; maybe TRBD1 (5 bases). The V and J ends lost 1 base and 3 bases respectively, with 6 bases between them. CDR1 and CDR2 from the germline V gene are SGHRS and YFSETQ. The CDR3 length is 13 residues. The CDR3 DNA is TGCGCCAGCAGCTTGCAGGGAACAGATACGCAGTATTTT. Amino acids: CASSLQGTDTQYF. The variable domain in full, with the rest retrieved from reference TRBV5-1 and TRBJ2-3, is KAGVTQTPRYLIKTRGQQVTLSCSPISGHRSVSWYQQTPGQGLQFLFEYFSETQRNKGNFPGRFSGRQFSNSRSEMNVSTLELGDSALYLCASSLQGTDTQYFGPGTRLTVL.

The rearrangement uses TRBV15 and TRBJ1-3; a possible D gene is TRBD1 (5 bases). The CDR3 runs to 16 residues. The V gene lost 1 base and the J gene lost 3 bases, with 13 bases spanning the gap. The germline V gene has CDR1 LNHNV and CDR2 YYDKDF (reference sequence). The CDR3 spells CATSRGQSLDGNTIYF. The DNA for the CDR3 is TGTGCCACCAGCAGAGGACAGTCCCTAGATGGAAACACCATATATTTT.

The rearrangement uses TRBV3-1 (or the pseudogene TRBV3-2) and TRBJ2-7; D is tentatively TRBD1 or TRBD2 (7 bases each). Germline V CDR1 and CDR2: LGHDT, YNNKEL (reference sequence). Trimming cost V 10 bases and J 5 bases, with 21 bases left between them. The CDR3 covers 14 residues. CDR3 DNA sequence: TGTGCCACCATCCCCTCGACAGGGAGGGACGAGCAGTACTTC. It is translated as CATIPSTGRDEQYF.

In its sample, this clone was seen once. The chain has TRBV7-9 and TRBJ2-7; 7 bases align to TRBD1. This CDR3 is built from 14 residues. Trimming took 4 bases from V and 4 from J; bases not matched to a gene: 7. Germline-derived CDR1 and CDR2 are SEHNR and FQNEAQ (reference sequence). This CDR3 is CASSYTGVEYEQYF. The CDR3 DNA reads as TGTGCCAGCAGCTATACAGGGGTCGAATACGAGCAGTACTTC.

The rearrangement joins TRBV6-2 or TRBV6-3 to TRBJ2-2, with a possible D match to TRBD2 (5 bases). Germline V gene sequence: CDR1 MNHEY, CDR2 SVGEGT. The CDR3 extends over 15 amino acids. Trimming stripped 0 bases from V and 2 bases from J, with 7 bases between. The CDR3 here is CASSYSGRNTGELFF. DNA for the CDR3: TGTGCCAGCAGTTACTCTGGGAGAAACACCGGGGAGCTGTTTTTT.

The V gene is TRBV7-9, the J gene TRBJ1-3; D unclear. The CDR3 has 16 amino acids. The germline V gene has CDR1 SEHNR and CDR2 FQNEAQ (reference sequence). V lost 5 bases to trimming and J lost 0 bases, with 14 bases between them. The CDR3 DNA reads TGTGCCAGCAGCACGTCCGTAGCGAGCTCTGGAAACACCATATATTTT. Amino acids: CASSTSVASSGNTIYF.

The chain joins TRBV7-2 to TRBJ2-5; 11 nucleotides line up with TRBD2. Germline V gives CDR1 SGHTA, CDR2 FQGNSA. The ends lost 1 base at V and 7 bases at J; junction bases unmatched: 2. The CDR3 length is 14 residues. The CDR3, as DNA: TGTGCCAGCAGCTTAGAAACTAGCGGGAGGACCCAGTACTTC. It is translated as CASSLETSGRTQYF.

This chain connects TRBV7-6 to TRBJ1-5, with unresolved D. Looked up from germline, CDR1 is SGHVS and CDR2 is FNYEAQ. V gave up 1 base and J gave up 3 bases, with 7 bases separating them. This CDR3 is built from 14 residues. DNA for the CDR3: TGTGCCAGCAGCTTAGGGGGAAACAATCAGCCCCAGCATTTT. Its translation is CASSLGGNNQPQHF.

J is TRBJ2-3 and V is TRBV6-5; possibly TRBD2 for D (6 bases). Germline values: CDR1 MNHEY, CDR2 SVGAGI. Trimming stripped 5 bases from V and 5 bases from J, with 14 bases between. The CDR3 is made up of 14 amino acids. CDR3 sequence reads: CASSTAGFRDTQYF. CDR3 DNA: TGTGCCAGCAGTACCGCGGGATTCAGAGATACGCAGTATTTT.

This rearrangement joins TRBV7-3 to TRBJ2-1, with 8 nucleotides matching TRBD2. The germline CDR1 and CDR2 sequences are SGHTA and FQGTGA. The CDR3 length is 17 residues. The V and J ends lost 4 bases and 2 bases, in that order; junction bases with no gene match: 10. This CDR3 reads CASSYRTTGGPYNEQFF. In DNA, the CDR3 is TGTGCCAGCAGCTATAGGACCACGGGGGGGCCCTACAATGAGCAGTTCTTC.

Remarks on this clone: Relative to the germline gene, one junction end is altered; a read error may explain this. The gene calls are TRBV12-3 or TRBV12-4 and TRBJ2-7, with a tentative D call TRBD1 (5 bases). The CDR3 sequence is 12 residues long. Here the CDR3 reads CASSFGRYRSHF. The CDR3, as DNA: TGTGCCAGCAGTTTCGGTCGGTACAGGTCTCACTTC.

The gene calls are TRBV19 and TRBJ1-4; a weak D match, TRBD1 (6 bases). This CDR3 contains 13 residues. CDR1 and CDR2 (germline): LNHDA, SQIVND (reference sequence). Trimming cost V 10 bases and J 7 bases, with 16 bases left between them. The CDR3 nucleotides read TGTGCCACTTCAGGGGTATGGGGTGAAAAACTGTTTTTT. Protein sequence: CATSGVWGEKLFF. Full variable domain (missing parts from reference TRBV19 and TRBJ1-4): DGGITQSPKYLFRKEGQNVTLSCEQNLNHDAMYWYRQDPGQGLRLIYYSQIVNDFQKGDIAEGYSVSREKKESFPLTVTSAQKNPTAFYLCATSGVWGEKLFFGSGTQLSVL.

J is TRBJ1-1 and V is TRBV4-2; no reliable D call. Germline loops: CDR1 LGHNA, CDR2 YNFKEQ. V was trimmed by 0 bases and J by 1 base, leaving 6 bases between them. This CDR3 is 14 amino acids long. CDR3 in amino acids: CASSQDPENTEAFF. The CDR3 coding sequence is TGTGCCAGCAGCCAAGATCCGGAGAACACTGAAGCTTTCTTT.

The V call is TRBV28, the J call TRBJ2-5, with D tentatively TRBD2 (7 bases). CDR3 length equals 15 residues. With 1 base removed from V and 3 bases from J, the gap between germline ends came to 12 bases. Germline V lookup: CDR1 MDHEN, CDR2 SYDVKM. The CDR3 region has the DNA TGTGCCAGCAGTTTATTATGGGGGGGCAAAGAGACCCAGTACTTC. It translates to CASSLLWGGKETQYF.

This rearrangement joins TRBV7-6 to TRBJ2-5, with 7 bases fitting TRBD2. Germline trimming cut 5 bases from V and 0 bases from J; bases unmatched to any gene: 12. Germline CDR1 SGHVS, CDR2 FNYEAQ. The length of the CDR3 is 17 residues. The DNA of the CDR3 is TGTGCCAGCAGCCGACGCGGGGGTCGGCGGGACCAAGAGACCCAGTACTTC. Its protein product is CASSRRGGRRDQETQYF.

The V call is TRBV5-8, the J call TRBJ2-7, with D perhaps matching TRBD1 (5 bases). V gave up 7 bases and J gave up 0 bases, with 14 bases separating them. Looked up from germline, CDR1 is SGHTS and CDR2 is YDEGEE. The CDR3 loop spans 14 amino acids. CDR3 residues: CASQGPGNSYEQYF. The CDR3 DNA reads as TGTGCCAGCCAGGGCCCAGGGAACTCCTACGAGCAGTACTTC.

The V call is TRBV5-4, the J call TRBJ2-1, with a weak D call TRBD1 (5 bases). CDR3 length: 13 residues. Trimming left V 5 bases short and J 9 bases short, with 15 bases between. CDR1 is SGHNT, CDR2 YYREEE, per germline (reference sequence). The CDR3 protein is CASRLDSAGEQFF. The DNA of the CDR3 is TGTGCCAGCAGATTAGACAGTGCCGGTGAGCAGTTCTTC.

This chain connects TRBV5-1 to TRBJ1-2; perhaps TRBD1 as D (6 bases). Germline V gives CDR1 SGHRS, CDR2 YFSETQ. The CDR3 has 13 residues. Between the trimmed V and J ends, which lost 5 bases and 5 bases, there was a span of 13 bases. CDR3 coding DNA: TGCGCCAGCAGACCAGGGGAGGCTTATGGCTACACCTTC. Its protein product is CASRPGEAYGYTF.

This chain links TRBV5-5 with TRBJ2-3; D call uncertain. CDR3 length: 13 residues. V gave up 4 bases and J gave up 6 bases, with 12 bases separating them. Germline CDR1 is SGHKS and CDR2 is YYEKEE (reference sequence). CDR3 nucleotides: TGTGCCAGCAGCCGGGCGGCGTCGGATACGCAGTATTTT. Protein product: CASSRAASDTQYF.

The CDR3 sequence is CASSFTGISEAFF. The CDR3 region has the DNA TGTGCCAGCAGCTTTACAGGGATCTCTGAAGCTTTCTTT. The rearrangement links TRBV11-3 to TRBJ1-1, with D perhaps TRBD1 (6 bases). The CDR3 totals 13 residues. Trimming stripped 3 bases from V and 6 bases from J, with 11 bases between. Looked up from germline, CDR1 is SGHNT and CDR2 is YENEEA.

This clone was counted a single time. The rearrangement joins TRBV10-3 to TRBJ1-3; D uncertain. The germline CDR1 and CDR2 sequences are ENHRY and SYGVKD. The CDR3 sequence is 17 residues long. V shed 4 bases and J shed 3 bases, with 19 bases lying between them. The CDR3 here is CAISVQPLAGGGNTIYF. DNA of the CDR3: TGTGCCATCAGTGTCCAGCCCCTGGCAGGCGGTGGAAACACCATATATTTT.

The sample holds a few counts of this clone. The chain couples TRBV6-2 or TRBV6-3 to TRBJ2-5; 7 positions agree with TRBD2. J gave up 2 bases and V 2 bases, and 17 bases lay outside the gene matches. The CDR3 extends over 19 amino acids. Germline CDR1 MNHEY, CDR2 SVGEGT. CDR3 sequence reads: CASSYPIPLLAPGQETQYF. The CDR3 region has the DNA TGTGCCAGCAGTTACCCGATACCTCTACTAGCGCCGGGACAAGAGACCCAGTACTTC.

The rearrangement joins TRBV15 to TRBJ2-1; D remains unclear. V gave up 4 bases and J gave up 2 bases, with 9 bases separating them. CDR3 length: 14 amino acids. CDR1 is LNHNV, CDR2 YYDKDF, per germline (reference sequence). The CDR3 protein is CATSNGGAYNEQFF. For the CDR3, the DNA is TGTGCCACCAGCAACGGCGGCGCCTACAATGAGCAGTTCTTC.

The genes are TRBV9 and TRBJ2-5; TRBD1 matches 8 bases. The ends lost 4 bases at V and 1 base at J; junction bases unmatched: 6. Per the germline V gene, CDR1 is SGDLS and CDR2 is YYNGEE. The CDR3 is 15 amino acids. The CDR3 here is CASSTRTGTQETQYF. CDR3 sequence (DNA): TGTGCCAGCAGCACACGGACAGGGACCCAAGAGACCCAGTACTTC.

This clone occurred a few times. The rearrangement joins TRBV2 to TRBJ1-4; D uncertain. The CDR3 length is 14 residues. The V end lost 10 bases, the J end lost 7 bases, and 19 bases lay between the germline ends. From germline, CDR1 is SNHLY and CDR2 FYNNEI. CDR3 DNA sequence: TGTGCCACAACCCGGGAAGCAATGGGTGAAAAACTGTTTTTT. Its translation: CATTREAMGEKLFF.

The V call is TRBV7-8, the J call TRBJ2-3; D is perhaps TRBD1 (6 bases). Germline V CDR1 and CDR2: SGHVS, FQNEAQ. Trimming took off 2 bases at V and 5 bases at J, with 8 bases between the two ends. There are 13 residues in the CDR3. The CDR3, as DNA: TGTGCCAGCAGCTTAACAGGGCTAGATACGCAGTATTTT. Translating gives CASSLTGLDTQYF.

In this sample, this clone turned up a few times. This chain links TRBV4-3 with TRBJ1-2; 10 nucleotides match TRBD1. V dropped 4 bases and J dropped 2; count of bases not matched to a gene: 7. Germline loops: CDR1 LGHNA, CDR2 YSLEER. CDR3 length: 16 amino acids. The chain's CDR3 is CASSRSWTGGNYGYTF. In nucleotides, the CDR3 is TGCGCCAGCAGCCGCTCCTGGACAGGGGGAAACTATGGCTACACCTTC.

The chain combines TRBV19 with TRBJ1-1; no clear D. V was clipped by 3 bases and J by 4 bases, with 9 bases between them. Germline V gene lookup returns CDR1 LNHDA and CDR2 SQIVND (reference sequence). This CDR3 has 13 residues. The CDR3 coding sequence is TGTGCCAGTAGTATGGTGATACCCACTGAAGCTTTCTTT. It translates to CASSMVIPTEAFF. The variable domain in full, completed from reference TRBV19 and TRBJ1-1, reads DGGITQSPKYLFRKEGQNVTLSCEQNLNHDAMYWYRQDPGQGLRLIYYSQIVNDFQKGDIAEGYSVSREKKESFPLTVTSAQKNPTAFYLCASSMVIPTEAFFGQGTRLTVV.